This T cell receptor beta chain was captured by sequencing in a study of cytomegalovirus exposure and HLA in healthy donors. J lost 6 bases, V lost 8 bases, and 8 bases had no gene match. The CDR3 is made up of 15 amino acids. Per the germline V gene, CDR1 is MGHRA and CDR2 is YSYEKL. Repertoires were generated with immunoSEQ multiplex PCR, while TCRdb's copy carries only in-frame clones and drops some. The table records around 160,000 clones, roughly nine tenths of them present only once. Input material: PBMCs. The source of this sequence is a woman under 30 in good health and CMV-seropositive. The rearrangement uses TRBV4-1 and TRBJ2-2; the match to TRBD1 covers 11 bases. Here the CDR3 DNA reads TGCGCCAGCCGGCGGCCGGGACAGGGGGCCGGGGAGCTGTTTTTT. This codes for CASRRPGQGAGELFF.